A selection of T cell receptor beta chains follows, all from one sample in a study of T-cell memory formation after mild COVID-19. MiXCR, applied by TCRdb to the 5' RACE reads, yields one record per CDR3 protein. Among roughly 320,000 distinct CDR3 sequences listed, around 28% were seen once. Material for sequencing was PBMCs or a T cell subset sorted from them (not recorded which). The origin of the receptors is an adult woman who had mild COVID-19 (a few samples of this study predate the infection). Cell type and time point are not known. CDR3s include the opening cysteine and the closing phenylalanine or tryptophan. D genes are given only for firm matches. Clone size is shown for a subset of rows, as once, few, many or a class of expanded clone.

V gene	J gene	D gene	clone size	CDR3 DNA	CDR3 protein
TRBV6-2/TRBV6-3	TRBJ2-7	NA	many	TGTGCCAGCAGTATCGACCGGTACGAGCAGTACTTC	CASSIDRYEQYF
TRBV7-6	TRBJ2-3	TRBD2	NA	TGTGCCAGCAGCAGTGCGCGGGGGATAGATACGCAGTATTTT	CASSSARGIDTQYF
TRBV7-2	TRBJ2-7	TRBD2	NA	TGTGCCAGCAGTTCTAGCGGGTTTAGCTCCTACGAGCAGTACTTC	CASSSSGFSSYEQYF
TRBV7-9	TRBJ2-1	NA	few	TGTGCCAGCAGCTTACCAGTCAGCTCCTACAATGAGCAGTTCTTC	CASSLPVSSYNEQFF
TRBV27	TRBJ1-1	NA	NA	TGTGCCAGCAATGTTGACAGGCGTAGGGACACTGAAGCTTTCTTT	CASNVDRRRDTEAFF
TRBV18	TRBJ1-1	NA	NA	TGTGCCAGCTCACCACCGAACAAAGGGACTGAAGCTTTCTTT	CASSPPNKGTEAFF
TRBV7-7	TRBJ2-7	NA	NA	TGTGCCAGCAGCCCGGTAGGGTTCGACGAGCAGTACTTC	CASSPVGFDEQYF
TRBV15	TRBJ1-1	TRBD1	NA	TGTGCCACCAGCAGAGACAGGGGGCTGGAAACTGAAGCTTTCTTT	CATSRDRGLETEAFF
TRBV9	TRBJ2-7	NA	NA	TGTGCCAGCAGCCCCCAGGCCATCGCCTACGAGCAGTACTTC	CASSPQAIAYEQYF
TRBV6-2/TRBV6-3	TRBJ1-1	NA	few	TGTGCCAGCAGTACTCCCACAGGGGAAGCTTTCTTT	CASSTPTGEAFF
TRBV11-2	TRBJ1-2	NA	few	TGTGCCAGCAGCTCCCTCCGGTCGGCTAACTATGGCTACACCTTC	CASSSLRSANYGYTF
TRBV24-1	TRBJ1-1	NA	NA	TGTGCCACCGATGACGGGAACACTGAAGCTTTCTTT	CATDDGNTEAFF
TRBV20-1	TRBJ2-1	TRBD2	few	TGCAGTGCCCTCTCGGGGCGGGGGGGCAGGAATGAGCAGTTCTTC	CSALSGRGGRNEQFF
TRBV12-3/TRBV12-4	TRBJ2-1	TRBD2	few	TGTGCCAGCACCAAGCGGGGCAGCTCCTACAATGAGCAGTTCTTC	CASTKRGSSYNEQFF
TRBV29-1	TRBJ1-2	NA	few	TGCAGCGTCTCACCCGGGACCGCCTACGACTACACCTTC	CSVSPGTAYDYTF
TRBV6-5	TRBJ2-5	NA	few	TGTGCCAGCAGTTACTCGAGTGCGGGGAGGAAGACCCAGTACTTC	CASSYSSAGRKTQYF
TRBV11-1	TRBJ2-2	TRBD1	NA	TGTGCCAGCAGGGGACAGGAGAACACCGGGGAGCTGTTTTTT	CASRGQENTGELFF
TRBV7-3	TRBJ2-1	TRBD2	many	TGTGCCAGCAGCTTAGGATCAGCGGGGGGGTACTACAATGAGCAGTTCTTC	CASSLGSAGGYYNEQFF
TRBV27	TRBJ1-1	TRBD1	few	TGTGCCAGCAGTTTCCCCTCACCGGGACAGGGAGGTAGCACTGAAGCTTTCTTT	CASSFPSPGQGGSTEAFF
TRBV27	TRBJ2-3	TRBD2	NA	TGTGCCAGCAGTTTATCCAGCGGGGGGGCCTTAGATACGCAGTATTTT	CASSLSSGGALDTQYF
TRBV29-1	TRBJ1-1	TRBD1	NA	TGCAGCGTCCTAGCGACAGGGGTGGACACTGAAGCTTTCTTT	CSVLATGVDTEAFF
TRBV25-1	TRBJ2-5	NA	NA	TGTGCCAGCAGTGTTGGCGGTGGGGGAGAGACCCAGTACTTC	CASSVGGGGETQYF
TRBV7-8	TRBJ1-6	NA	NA	TGTGCCAGCAGCTTAATCTTTCAGGGAACACGTTCACCCCTCCACTTT	CASSLIFQGTRSPLHF
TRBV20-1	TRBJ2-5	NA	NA	TGCAGTGCTAGAGCTAGGCGAGAGACCCAGTACTTC	CSARARRETQYF
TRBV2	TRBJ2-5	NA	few	TGTGCCAGCAGTGAAGCAGGGGAGACCCAGTACTTC	CASSEAGETQYF
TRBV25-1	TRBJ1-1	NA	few	TGTGCCAGCAGTGACCAGCCCGGGGACACTGAAGCTTTCTTT	CASSDQPGDTEAFF